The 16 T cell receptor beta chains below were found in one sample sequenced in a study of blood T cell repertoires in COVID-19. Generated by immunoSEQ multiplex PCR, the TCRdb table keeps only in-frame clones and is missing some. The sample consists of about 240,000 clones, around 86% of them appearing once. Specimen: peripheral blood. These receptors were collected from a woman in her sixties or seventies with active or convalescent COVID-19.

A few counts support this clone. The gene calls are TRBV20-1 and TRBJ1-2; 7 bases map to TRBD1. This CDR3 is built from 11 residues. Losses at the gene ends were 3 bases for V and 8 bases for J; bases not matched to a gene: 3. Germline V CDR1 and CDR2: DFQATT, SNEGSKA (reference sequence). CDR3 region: CSASQGDGYTF. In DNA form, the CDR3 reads TGCAGTGCTAGCCAGGGGGACGGCTACACCTTC.

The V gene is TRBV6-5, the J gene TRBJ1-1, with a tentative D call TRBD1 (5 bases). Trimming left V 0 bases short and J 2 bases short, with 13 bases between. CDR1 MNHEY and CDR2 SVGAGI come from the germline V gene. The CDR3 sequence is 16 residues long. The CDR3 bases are TGTGCCAGCAGTTACTCGGTAGGGGCCACTAACACTGAAGCTTTCTTT. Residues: CASSYSVGATNTEAFF.

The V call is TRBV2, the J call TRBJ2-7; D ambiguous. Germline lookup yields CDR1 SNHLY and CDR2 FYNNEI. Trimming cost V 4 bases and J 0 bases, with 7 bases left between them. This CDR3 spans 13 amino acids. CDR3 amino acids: CASSVVVSYEQYF. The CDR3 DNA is TGTGCCAGCAGTGTCGTAGTCTCCTACGAGCAGTACTTC. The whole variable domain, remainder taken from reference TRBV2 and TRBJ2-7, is EPEVTQTPSHQVTQMGQEVILRCVPISNHLYFYWYRQILGQKVEFLVSFYNNEISEKSEIFDDQFSVERPDGSNFTLKIRSTKLEDSAMYFCASSVVVSYEQYFGPGTRLTVT.

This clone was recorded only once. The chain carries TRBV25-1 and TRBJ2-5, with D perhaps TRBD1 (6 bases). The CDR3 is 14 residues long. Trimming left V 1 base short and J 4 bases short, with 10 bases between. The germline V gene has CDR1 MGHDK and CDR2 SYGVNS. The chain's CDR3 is CASSESTGIETQYF. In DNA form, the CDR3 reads TGTGCCAGCAGTGAATCCACAGGGATAGAGACCCAGTACTTC.

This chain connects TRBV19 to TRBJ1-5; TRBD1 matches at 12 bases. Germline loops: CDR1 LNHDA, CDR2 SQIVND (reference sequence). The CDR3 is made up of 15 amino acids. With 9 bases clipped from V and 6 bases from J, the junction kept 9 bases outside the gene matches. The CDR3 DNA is TGTGCCAGCACCGGGACAGGGGGCGCGAGTCAGCCCCAGCATTTT. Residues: CASTGTGGASQPQHF. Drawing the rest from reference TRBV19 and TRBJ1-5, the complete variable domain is DGGITQSPKYLFRKEGQNVTLSCEQNLNHDAMYWYRQDPGQGLRLIYYSQIVNDFQKGDIAEGYSVSREKKESFPLTVTSAQKNPTAFYLCASTGTGGASQPQHFGDGTRLSIL.

CDR3 sequence (DNA): TGTGCCAGCAGCTTTGGTGGGACTAGTCTACGGAATGAGCAGTTCTTC. It translates to CASSFGGTSLRNEQFF. The genes are TRBV7-9 and TRBJ2-1; TRBD2 matches at 8 bases. CDR1 is SEHNR and CDR2 is FQNEAQ in the germline V gene (reference sequence). V trimming: 3 bases; J trimming: 7 bases; junction bases outside the gene matches: 11. The CDR3 runs to 16 residues.

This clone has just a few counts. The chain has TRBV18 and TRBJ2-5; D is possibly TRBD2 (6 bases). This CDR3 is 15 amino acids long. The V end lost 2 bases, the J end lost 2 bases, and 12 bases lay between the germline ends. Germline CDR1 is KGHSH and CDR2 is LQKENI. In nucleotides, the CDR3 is TGTGCCAGCTCACCAAGGGCCGGGGGACAAGAGACCCAGTACTTC. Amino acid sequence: CASSPRAGGQETQYF.

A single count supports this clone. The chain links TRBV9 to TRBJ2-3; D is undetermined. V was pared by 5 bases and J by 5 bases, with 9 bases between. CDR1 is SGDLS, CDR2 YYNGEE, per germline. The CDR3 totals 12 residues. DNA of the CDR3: TGTGCCAGCAGTGCGGAAGGAGATACGCAGTATTTT. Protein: CASSAEGDTQYF.

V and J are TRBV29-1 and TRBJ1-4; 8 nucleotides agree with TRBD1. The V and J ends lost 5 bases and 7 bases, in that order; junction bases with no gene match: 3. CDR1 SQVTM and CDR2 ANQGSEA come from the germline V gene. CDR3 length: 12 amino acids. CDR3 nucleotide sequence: TGCAGCGTTCAGGGGGCGGGTGAAAAACTGTTTTTT. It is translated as CSVQGAGEKLFF.

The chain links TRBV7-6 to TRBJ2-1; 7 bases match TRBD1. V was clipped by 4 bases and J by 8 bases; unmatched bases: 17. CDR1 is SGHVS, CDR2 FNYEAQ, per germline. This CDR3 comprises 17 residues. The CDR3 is CASSSLLGQAHSDEQFF. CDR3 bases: TGTGCCAGCAGCTCGCTCCTCGGACAGGCCCACTCGGATGAGCAGTTCTTC.

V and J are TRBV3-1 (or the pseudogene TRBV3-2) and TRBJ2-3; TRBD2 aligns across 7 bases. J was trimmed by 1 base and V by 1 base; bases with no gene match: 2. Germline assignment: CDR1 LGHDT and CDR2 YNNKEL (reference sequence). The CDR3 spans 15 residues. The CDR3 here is CASSQGSGGTDTQYF. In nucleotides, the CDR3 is TGTGCCAGCAGCCAAGGAAGCGGGGGCACAGATACGCAGTATTTT.

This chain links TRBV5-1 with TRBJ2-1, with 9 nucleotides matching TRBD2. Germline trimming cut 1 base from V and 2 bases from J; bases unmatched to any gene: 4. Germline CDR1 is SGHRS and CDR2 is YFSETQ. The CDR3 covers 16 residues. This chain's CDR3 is CASSLPGGGAYNEQFF. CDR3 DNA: TGCGCCAGCAGCTTGCCTGGCGGGGGGGCCTACAATGAGCAGTTCTTC.

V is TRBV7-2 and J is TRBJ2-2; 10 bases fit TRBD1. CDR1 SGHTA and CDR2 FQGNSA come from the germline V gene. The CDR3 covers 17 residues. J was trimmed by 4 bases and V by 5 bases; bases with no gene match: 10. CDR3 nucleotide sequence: TGTGCCAGCAGCCCCGGGCCCGGACAGGGGGGCACCGGGGAGCTGTTTTTT. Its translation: CASSPGPGQGGTGELFF.

The CDR3: CASSDGQRGVGTQYF. The CDR3 nucleotides read TGTGCCAGCAGTGATGGTCAGCGGGGGGTTGGGACCCAGTACTTC. This chain links TRBV2 with TRBJ2-5; 9 bases are a match to TRBD2. The V gene end was trimmed by 3 bases and the J gene end by 7 bases; junction bases not matched to a gene: 9. The CDR3 contains 15 residues. From germline, CDR1 is SNHLY and CDR2 FYNNEI.

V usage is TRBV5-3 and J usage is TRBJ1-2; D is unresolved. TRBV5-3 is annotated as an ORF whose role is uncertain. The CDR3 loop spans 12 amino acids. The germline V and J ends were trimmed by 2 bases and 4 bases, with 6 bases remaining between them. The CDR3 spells CARSFHTYGYTF. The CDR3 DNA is TGTGCCAGAAGCTTTCACACCTATGGCTACACCTTC.

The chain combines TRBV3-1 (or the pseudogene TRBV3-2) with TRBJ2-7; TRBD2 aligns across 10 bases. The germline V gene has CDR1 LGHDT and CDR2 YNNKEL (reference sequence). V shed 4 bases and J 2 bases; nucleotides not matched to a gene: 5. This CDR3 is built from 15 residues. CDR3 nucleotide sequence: TGTGCCAGCAGCCCGACTAGCGGGTCCCCCTACGAGCAGTACTTC. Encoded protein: CASSPTSGSPYEQYF.